This passage covers 17 T cell receptor beta chains from one sample sequenced in a study. TCRdb used MiXCR to reprocess the RT-PCR reads, holding one entry per CDR3 protein. This sample has about 680,000 distinct CDR3 sequences; 11% to 15% occur once, and the top ten carry about 3.9%. The sequencing sample was made of memory CD4+ T cells from blood. The receptors shown here come from a female donor in good health, serving as a healthy control.

The table lists this clonotype with many counts. The chain carries TRBV6-2 or TRBV6-3 and TRBJ2-1, with 9 positions matching TRBD2. Germline loops: CDR1 MNHEY, CDR2 SVGEGT. The CDR3 is 16 residues long. Trimming at V came to 7 bases and at J to 4 bases, leaving 11 bases not matched to a gene. The CDR3 region is CASISGGLAGYNEQFF. As DNA, the CDR3 is TGTGCCAGCATCTCCGGTGGGCTAGCGGGGTACAATGAGCAGTTCTTC.

This clonotype was recorded a few times. J is TRBJ2-5 and V is TRBV4-3; 9 bases align to TRBD2. The CDR3 runs to 17 residues. V lost 1 base, J lost 5 bases, and 11 bases stayed unmatched. CDR1 is LGHNA and CDR2 is YSLEER in the germline V gene. The CDR3 region is CASSQVVSGRSGETQYF. CDR3 DNA sequence: TGCGCCAGCAGCCAAGTAGTCAGCGGGAGGAGCGGGGAGACCCAGTACTTC.

Many counts were recorded for this clonotype. The chain uses TRBV7-2 and TRBJ2-3, with D maybe TRBD2 (6 bases). The CDR3 sequence is 15 residues long. The germline CDR1 and CDR2 sequences are SGHTA and FQGNSA. The germline V and J ends were trimmed by 2 bases and 0 bases, with 9 bases remaining between them. CDR3 region: CASSLRLASTDTQYF. The CDR3 DNA reads as TGTGCCAGCAGCTTAAGGCTAGCGAGCACAGATACGCAGTATTTT.

Concerning this clonotype itself: This sequence may be a read error, since a much larger clone differs from it by one base. The chain couples TRBV5-1 to TRBJ2-1; 8 nucleotides match TRBD2. This CDR3 is built from 15 residues. Per the germline V gene, CDR1 is SGHRS and CDR2 is YFSETQ. The CDR3 sequence: CASSYERESYNEEFF. The CDR3 region has the DNA TGCGCCAGCAGCTACGAGCGGGAGTCCTACAATGAGGAGTTCTTC.

This clonotype came up a few times. The chain recombines TRBV5-4 with TRBJ2-7; D ambiguous. V dropped 2 bases and J dropped 2 bases, with 11 bases sitting between them. CDR3 length: 14 residues. Germline assignment: CDR1 SGHNT and CDR2 YYREEE (reference sequence). CDR3 sequence (DNA): TGTGCCAGCAGCTTTAGTGGCAGCCCCTACGAGCAGTACTTC. It yields the protein CASSFSGSPYEQYF.

This clonotype was observed a handful of times. The V gene is TRBV20-1, the J gene TRBJ2-3; D unresolved. V was clipped by 6 bases and J by 0 bases, with 10 bases between them. The CDR3 loop spans 13 amino acids. Per the germline V gene, CDR1 is DFQATT and CDR2 is SNEGSKA (reference sequence). CDR3 in amino acids: CSAALDSTDTQYF. The CDR3 DNA sequence: TGCAGTGCCGCCCTAGATAGCACAGATACGCAGTATTTT.

J is TRBJ1-2 and V is TRBV11-2, with D possibly TRBD1 on 6 matching bases. Germline V gives CDR1 SGHAT, CDR2 FQNNGV. This CDR3 is 14 amino acids long. V was clipped by 0 bases and J by 4 bases, with 9 bases between them. The chain's CDR3 is CASSLETRGYGYTF. The CDR3 DNA sequence: TGTGCCAGCAGCTTAGAAACCAGGGGCTATGGCTACACCTTC.

The sample holds many counts of this clonotype. The chain links TRBV7-2 to TRBJ2-5; the D gene is possibly TRBD2 (6 bases). Germline V gives CDR1 SGHTA, CDR2 FQGNSA. Trimming took 7 bases from V and 2 from J, leaving 17 bases between them. The CDR3 length is 15 residues. Here the CDR3 reads CASNRLGDSQETQYF. As DNA, the CDR3 is TGTGCCAGCAACCGACTCGGGGACTCTCAAGAGACCCAGTACTTC.

The J gene is TRBJ2-2, the V gene TRBV5-4, with 7 bases fitting TRBD1. Per the germline V gene, CDR1 is SGHNT and CDR2 is YYREEE (reference sequence). The CDR3 covers 16 residues. V lost 4 bases and J lost 5; bases outside the gene matches: 11. The CDR3 sequence: CASSLYTGAQTGELFF. The CDR3 DNA reads as TGTGCCAGCAGCCTATATACAGGGGCACAAACCGGGGAGCTGTTTTTT.

The gene calls are TRBV20-1 and TRBJ1-2, with 9 bases fitting TRBD1. Germline V lookup: CDR1 DFQATT, CDR2 SNEGSKA (reference sequence). Unmatched junction bases numbered 5, after V lost 2 bases and J lost 7 bases. This CDR3 is built from 13 residues. The CDR3 sequence: CSARTGGSSGYTF. The CDR3 bases are TGCAGTGCTAGAACAGGGGGCTCCAGTGGCTACACCTTC.

The table lists this clonotype with many counts. This chain links TRBV7-2 with TRBJ2-1, with 10 bases that match TRBD1. The V gene end was trimmed by 5 bases and the J gene end by 9 bases; junction bases not matched to a gene: 10. The CDR3 length is 15 residues. In germline, CDR1 is SGHTA, CDR2 FQGNSA. CDR3: CASSAVPGQGSEQFF. For the CDR3, the DNA is TGTGCCAGCAGCGCTGTCCCGGGACAGGGGAGTGAGCAGTTCTTC.

This clonotype was seen a handful of times. The CDR3 is CASSEPRGGAYNEQFF. The CDR3 DNA follows: TGTGCCAGCAGTGAACCCCGAGGGGGGGCCTACAATGAGCAGTTCTTC. V gene TRBV25-1 combines with J gene TRBJ2-1; D perhaps matches TRBD2 (7 bases). The V end lost 2 bases, the J end lost 2 bases, and 13 bases lay between the germline ends. Germline loops: CDR1 MGHDK, CDR2 SYGVNS. The CDR3 is 16 residues long.

The J gene is TRBJ2-7, the V gene TRBV12-3 or TRBV12-4; no firm D call. CDR3 size: 12 residues. V dropped 2 bases and J dropped 5 bases, with 7 bases sitting between them. Here the CDR3 DNA reads TGTGCCAGCAGTTTAAACCCGAACGAGCAGTACTTC. Translation: CASSLNPNEQYF.

This clonotype occurred many times. The V call is TRBV6-5, the J call TRBJ2-6; D unresolved. This CDR3 spans 14 amino acids. The germline CDR1 and CDR2 sequences are MNHEY and SVGAGI. Trimming took 5 bases from V and 4 from J, leaving 9 bases between them. The CDR3 spells CASSPNTGANVLTF. CDR3 coding DNA: TGTGCCAGCAGTCCCAACACCGGGGCCAACGTCCTGACTTTC.

V is TRBV9 and J is TRBJ1-2; D remains ambiguous. This CDR3 spans 18 amino acids. Germline V gene data show CDR1 as SGDLS and CDR2 as YYNGEE. V lost 0 bases and J lost 8, with 26 bases in between. CDR3: CASSVGGFRTDESRGYTF. The CDR3 DNA reads as TGTGCCAGCAGCGTAGGGGGATTTCGGACGGATGAAAGTAGGGGCTACACCTTC.

This clonotype was picked up a small number of times. CDR3 nucleotide sequence: TGCAGTGCTAGGCTGTTCGATACGCAGTATTTT. Its protein product is CSARLFDTQYF. The V and J genes are TRBV20-1 and TRBJ2-3, with unresolved D. Trimming stripped 3 bases from V and 6 bases from J, with 7 bases between. Germline-derived CDR1 and CDR2 are DFQATT and SNEGSKA (reference sequence). The length of the CDR3 is 11 residues.

The CDR3, as DNA: TGTGCCACCAGTGGGACAGGGGGCCCTTTGACTGAAGCTTTCTTT. It codes for CATSGTGGPLTEAFF. The chain has TRBV24-1 and TRBJ1-1; the match to TRBD1 covers 11 bases. Germline CDR1 is KGHDR and CDR2 is SFDVKD. The CDR3 extends over 15 amino acids. V trimming: 5 bases; J trimming: 5 bases; junction bases outside the gene matches: 6.